The 3 T cell receptor beta chains listed next were all sequenced from one sample in a study of blood T cell repertoires in COVID-19. This table comes from immunoSEQ multiplex PCR, and its TCRdb copy is limited to in-frame clones, with some not included. The sample contains approximately 200,000 clones, roughly 90% of which appear only once. The sample comprised peripheral blood. The receptors shown here come from a woman aged 45 to 65 with acute or convalescent COVID-19.

V usage is TRBV28 and J usage is TRBJ1-3; perhaps TRBD1 as D (5 bases). Germline V gene sequence: CDR1 MDHEN, CDR2 SYDVKM. V lost 7 bases and J 0 bases, leaving 13 bases between the germline ends. This CDR3 region has 15 residues. CDR3 protein: CASKGSGGSGNTIYF. DNA of the CDR3: TGTGCCAGCAAGGGGAGCGGGGGCTCTGGAAACACCATATATTTT.

The CDR3, as DNA: TGTGCCAGCAGTTATTCGCAGGGGTACGAGCAGTACTTC. Its protein product is CASSYSQGYEQYF. J is TRBJ2-7 and V is TRBV6-5; TRBD1 might be the D (6 bases). V shed 3 bases and J shed 4 bases, with 10 bases lying between them. The CDR3 runs to 13 residues. Germline values: CDR1 MNHEY, CDR2 SVGAGI.

The chain joins TRBV6-6 to TRBJ2-5, with a weak D call TRBD2 (7 bases). The germline CDR1 and CDR2 sequences are MNHNY and SVGAGI (reference sequence). The CDR3 consists of 16 residues. V was clipped by 8 bases and J by 7 bases, with 26 bases between them. This CDR3 reads CASGPTQAGAGMTQYF. CDR3 bases: TGTGCCAGCGGCCCCACTCAGGCGGGGGCCGGGATGACCCAGTACTTC.